This T cell receptor beta chain comes out of a study of technical replicates of blood from a few donors. This clone was seen only once. TCRdb's table, derived via immunoSEQ multiplex PCR, lists solely in-frame clones and lacks some. The sample has some 12,000 clones, approximately 93% seen once. This CDR3 is 15 amino acids long. The ends were cut back, 1 base at V and 5 bases at J, with 12 bases in the middle. In germline, CDR1 is MDHEN, CDR2 SYDVKM. The sequencing sample was made of PBMCs. This TCR was sampled from a human donor in good health. The chain uses TRBV28 and TRBJ2-1; TRBD2 might be the D (5 bases). The CDR3 coding sequence is TGTGCCAGCAGTTTATTTTCGAGGGATCACAATGAGCAGTTCTTC. It encodes CASSLFSRDHNEQFF.